This TCR beta chain was recovered during a study of T cell changes during pregnancy in multiple sclerosis. The table came from immunoSEQ multiplex PCR; TCRdb's copy has only in-frame clones and leaves some out. Among about 40,000 clones listed, around nine tenths were seen once. Trimming took off 2 bases at V and 1 base at J, with 19 bases between the two ends. CDR3 length: 18 residues. From germline, CDR1 is LGHNA and CDR2 YNFKEQ. The receptor comes from a female donor in good health, enrolled as a control in a pregnancy study. The sample consisted of peripheral blood, taken in the first trimester of pregnancy. V gene TRBV4-2 combines with J gene TRBJ2-3, with D perhaps TRBD2 (7 bases). The CDR3 DNA reads as TGTGCCAGCAGCCAAAGCCCTCTCGGGGGGCTAGGCACAGATACGCAGTATTTT. Translating it yields CASSQSPLGGLGTDTQYF.